This TCR beta chain originates from a study of regulatory T cells in long-lasting Graves disease. Time point: newly diagnosed GD, antithyroid drugs for less than 3 months. Preparation of the TCR library used RNA extracted from PBMCs. The CDR3 totals 14 residues. Germline V gene sequence: CDR1 SGHAT, CDR2 FQNNGV. V was pared by 6 bases and J by 6 bases, with 7 bases of the junction left unmatched. Assembly of TCR beta libraries relied on iRepertoire HTBI primers together with Arm-PCR of CDR3 regions. MiXCR was run by TCRdb on the multiplex PCR reads, yielding one entry per CDR3 protein. The data contain about 430,000 distinct CDR3 sequences, roughly 15% of them singletons. This sample was shared with a second study, whose subject was T cells in Graves' hyperthyroidism and ophthalmopathy. That paper notes: During a first-round RT-PCR of the TCR CDR3, the HTBI primer set was used.

The source was peripheral blood mononuclear cells (PBMCs), collected at new diagnosis, from a patient treated with antithyroid drugs. The chain joins TRBV11-2 to TRBJ1-1, with TRBD1 matching 10 bases. This receptor was obtained from a woman between 40 and 55 years old with Graves disease. CDR3 DNA: TGTGCCAGCAGTTTGACAGGGGGCATCGCTGAAGCTTTCTTT. It encodes CASSLTGGIAEAFF.